These T cell receptor beta chains were read from a single sample in a study of technical replicates of blood from several donors. This table comes from immunoSEQ multiplex PCR, and its TCRdb copy is limited to in-frame clones, with some not included. Here the sample spans just over 80,000 clones, approximately 94% being singletons. Sequences were obtained from T cells isolated from PBMCs. The receptor source for this set is a human donor in good health. CDR3s include the opening cysteine and the closing phenylalanine or tryptophan. Each record gives: V gene, D gene, clone size, J gene, CDR3 protein, CDR3 DNA. D genes are given only for firm matches. Size values are once, few and many counts, or a class for expanded clones, and some rows have none.

V gene: TRBV29-1; D gene: TRBD1; clone size: once; J gene: TRBJ2-5; CDR3 protein: CSVTLGQGRETQYF; CDR3 DNA: TGCAGCGTTACTCTGGGACAGGGAAGAGAGACCCAGTACTTC
V gene: TRBV27; D gene: -; clone size: -; J gene: TRBJ2-1; CDR3 protein: CASRQGHLGNEQFF; CDR3 DNA: TGTGCCAGCAGGCAGGGGCATTTGGGGAATGAGCAGTTCTTC
V gene: TRBV27; D gene: TRBD1; clone size: -; J gene: TRBJ2-7; CDR3 protein: CASRPAGTAYEQYF; CDR3 DNA: TGTGCCAGCAGGCCCGCCGGGACAGCTTACGAGCAGTACTTC
V gene: TRBV6-5; D gene: -; clone size: -; J gene: TRBJ2-1; CDR3 protein: CASSYSDRFNEQFF; CDR3 DNA: TGTGCCAGCAGTTACTCCGACAGGTTCAATGAGCAGTTCTTC
V gene: TRBV6-5; D gene: TRBD1; clone size: -; J gene: TRBJ1-2; CDR3 protein: CASSLGQNYGYTF; CDR3 DNA: TGTGCCAGCAGTTTGGGACAGAACTATGGCTACACCTTC
V gene: TRBV27; D gene: -; clone size: -; J gene: TRBJ2-3; CDR3 protein: CASSLLGGKIPDTQYF; CDR3 DNA: TGTGCCAGCAGTTTATTAGGGGGTAAAATCCCAGATACGCAGTATTTT
V gene: TRBV4-3; D gene: -; clone size: -; J gene: TRBJ2-3; CDR3 protein: CASSLHLALGIDTQYF; CDR3 DNA: TGCGCCAGCAGCCTACACCTAGCATTAGGGATAGATACGCAGTATTTT
V gene: TRBV19; D gene: TRBD2; clone size: -; J gene: TRBJ2-2; CDR3 protein: CASSWTSGTGELFF; CDR3 DNA: TGTGCCAGTTCCTGGACTAGCGGGACCGGGGAGCTGTTTTTT
V gene: TRBV6-5; D gene: TRBD1; clone size: -; J gene: TRBJ1-5; CDR3 protein: CASSQGGTNQPQHF; CDR3 DNA: TGTGCCAGCAGTCAGGGGGGAACCAATCAGCCCCAGCATTTT
V gene: TRBV7-2; D gene: TRBD1; clone size: -; J gene: TRBJ1-1; CDR3 protein: CASSFRGQGGKAFF; CDR3 DNA: TGTGCCAGCAGCTTTAGGGGACAGGGGGGAAAAGCTTTCTTT
V gene: TRBV7-9; D gene: TRBD1; clone size: -; J gene: TRBJ1-2; CDR3 protein: CASSPDRGERNYGYTF; CDR3 DNA: TGTGCCAGCAGTCCGGACAGGGGAGAAAGGAACTATGGCTACACCTTC
V gene: TRBV10-3; D gene: -; clone size: -; J gene: TRBJ1-2; CDR3 protein: CAISDRQDRQLDYGYTF; CDR3 DNA: TGTGCCATCAGTGACCGCCAGGACAGACAACTAGACTATGGCTACACCTTC
V gene: TRBV6-1; D gene: -; clone size: -; J gene: TRBJ2-2; CDR3 protein: CASSDDLLTGELFF; CDR3 DNA: TGTGCCAGCAGTGATGACTTACTCACCGGGGAGCTGTTTTTT
V gene: TRBV6-4; D gene: -; clone size: -; J gene: TRBJ1-2; CDR3 protein: CASSDSQTNYGYTF; CDR3 DNA: TGTGCCAGCAGTGACTCACAGACTAACTATGGCTACACCTTC
V gene: TRBV4-3; D gene: TRBD1; clone size: -; J gene: TRBJ1-1; CDR3 protein: CASSQWTGPTQAFF; CDR3 DNA: TGCGCCAGCAGCCAGTGGACAGGTCCTACACAAGCTTTCTTT
V gene: TRBV30; D gene: -; clone size: -; J gene: TRBJ2-7; CDR3 protein: CAWSYSWGRSSYEQYF; CDR3 DNA: TGTGCCTGGAGTTACTCTTGGGGCAGATCTTCCTACGAGCAGTACTTC
V gene: TRBV5-4; D gene: -; clone size: -; J gene: TRBJ2-7; CDR3 protein: CASSLAGRAYEQYF; CDR3 DNA: TGTGCCAGCAGCTTGGCTGGGAGAGCATACGAGCAGTACTTC
V gene: TRBV21-1; D gene: -; clone size: -; J gene: TRBJ1-2; CDR3 protein: CASRENPRYGYTF; CDR3 DNA: TGTGCCAGCAGGGAGAATCCCCGCTATGGCTACACCTTC